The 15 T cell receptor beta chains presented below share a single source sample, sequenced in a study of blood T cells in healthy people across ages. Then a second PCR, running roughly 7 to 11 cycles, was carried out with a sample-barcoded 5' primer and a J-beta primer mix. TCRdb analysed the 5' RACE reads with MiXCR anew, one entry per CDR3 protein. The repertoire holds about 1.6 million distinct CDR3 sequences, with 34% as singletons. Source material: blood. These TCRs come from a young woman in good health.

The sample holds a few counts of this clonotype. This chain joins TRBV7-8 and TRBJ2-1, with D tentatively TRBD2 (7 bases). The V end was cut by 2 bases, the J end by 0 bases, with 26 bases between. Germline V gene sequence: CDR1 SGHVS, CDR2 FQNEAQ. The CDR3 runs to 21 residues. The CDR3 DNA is TGTGCCAGCAGCTTACCGGGACTAACGGGGGGCAAATACGGCTCCTACAATGAGCAGTTCTTC. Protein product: CASSLPGLTGGKYGSYNEQFF.

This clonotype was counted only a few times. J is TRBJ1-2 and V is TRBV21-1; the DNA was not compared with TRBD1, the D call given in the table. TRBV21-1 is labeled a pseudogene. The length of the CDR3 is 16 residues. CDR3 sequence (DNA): TGTGCCAGCAGCAAAAGGTTTAGGGACAGGGCCCATGGCTACACCTTC. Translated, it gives CASSKRFRDRAHGYTF.

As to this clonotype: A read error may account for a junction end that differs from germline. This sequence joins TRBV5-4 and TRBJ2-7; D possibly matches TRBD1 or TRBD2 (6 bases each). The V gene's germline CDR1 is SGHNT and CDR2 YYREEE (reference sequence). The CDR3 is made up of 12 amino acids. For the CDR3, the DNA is TGTGCCGGCAGCTGGGGGGCCAGTGAGCAGTACTTC. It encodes CAGSWGASEQYF.

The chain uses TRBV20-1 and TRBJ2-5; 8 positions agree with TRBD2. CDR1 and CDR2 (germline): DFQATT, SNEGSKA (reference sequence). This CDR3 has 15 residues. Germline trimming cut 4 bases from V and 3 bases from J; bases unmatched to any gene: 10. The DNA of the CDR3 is TGCAGTGCTACCCGCCCAACAGCGGGAGAAGAGACCCAGTACTTC. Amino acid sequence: CSATRPTAGEETQYF.

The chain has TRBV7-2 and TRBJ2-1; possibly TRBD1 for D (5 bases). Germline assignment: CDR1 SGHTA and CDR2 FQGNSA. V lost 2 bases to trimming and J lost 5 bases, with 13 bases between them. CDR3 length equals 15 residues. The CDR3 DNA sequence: TGTGCCAGCAGCTTATCAGGGATTAGAAACAATGAGCAGTTCTTC. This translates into CASSLSGIRNNEQFF.

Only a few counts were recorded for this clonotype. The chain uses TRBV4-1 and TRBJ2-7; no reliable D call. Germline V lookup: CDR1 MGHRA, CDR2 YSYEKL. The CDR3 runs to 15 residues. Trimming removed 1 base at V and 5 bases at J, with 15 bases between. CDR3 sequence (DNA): TGCGCCAGCAGCCAAGCTACCCGTTTAAGCAACGAGCAGTACTTC. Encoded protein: CASSQATRLSNEQYF.

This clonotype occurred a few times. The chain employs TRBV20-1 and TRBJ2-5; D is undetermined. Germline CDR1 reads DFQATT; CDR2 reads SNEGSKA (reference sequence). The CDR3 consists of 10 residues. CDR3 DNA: TGCCTGTCCGGAAGGGAGACCCAGTACTTC. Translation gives CLSGRETQYF.

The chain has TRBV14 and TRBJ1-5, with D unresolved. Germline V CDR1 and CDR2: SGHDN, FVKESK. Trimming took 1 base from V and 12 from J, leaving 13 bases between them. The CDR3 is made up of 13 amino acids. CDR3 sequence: CASSQGARGYQHF. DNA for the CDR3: TGTGCCAGCAGCCAAGGGGCCCGGGGATACCAGCATTTT.

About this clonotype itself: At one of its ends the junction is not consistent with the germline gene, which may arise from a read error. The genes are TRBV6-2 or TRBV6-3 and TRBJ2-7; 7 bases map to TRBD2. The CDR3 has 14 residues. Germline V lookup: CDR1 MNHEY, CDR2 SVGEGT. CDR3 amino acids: CASNVGGESYGQYF. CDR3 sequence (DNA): TGTGCCAGCAACGTTGGGGGGGAGTCCTACGGGCAGTACTTC.

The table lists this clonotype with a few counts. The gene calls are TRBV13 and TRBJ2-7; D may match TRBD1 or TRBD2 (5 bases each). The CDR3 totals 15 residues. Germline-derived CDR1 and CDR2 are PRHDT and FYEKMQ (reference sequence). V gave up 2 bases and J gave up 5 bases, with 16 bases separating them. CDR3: CASSLLSGTSNEQYF. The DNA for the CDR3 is TGTGCCAGCAGCTTACTCTCGGGGACGAGCAACGAGCAGTACTTC.

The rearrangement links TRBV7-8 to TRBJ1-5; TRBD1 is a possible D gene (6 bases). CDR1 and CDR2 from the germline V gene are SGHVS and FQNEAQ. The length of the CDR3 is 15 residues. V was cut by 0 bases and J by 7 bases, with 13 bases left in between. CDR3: CASSLAYRAGQPQHF. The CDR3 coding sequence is TGTGCCAGCAGCTTAGCATACAGGGCTGGCCAGCCCCAGCATTTT.

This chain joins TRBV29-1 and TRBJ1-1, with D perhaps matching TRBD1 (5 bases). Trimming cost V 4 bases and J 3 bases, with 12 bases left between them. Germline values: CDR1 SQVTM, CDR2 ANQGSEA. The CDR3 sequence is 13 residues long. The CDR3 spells CSVVNRGDTEAFF. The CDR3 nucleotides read TGCAGCGTTGTGAATCGAGGGGACACTGAAGCTTTCTTT. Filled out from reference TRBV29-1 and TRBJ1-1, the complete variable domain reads SAVISQKPSRDICQRGTSLTIQCQVDSQVTMMFWYRQQPGQSLTLIATANQGSEATYESGFVIDKFPISRPNLTFSTLTVSNMSPEDSSIYLCSVVNRGDTEAFFGQGTRLTVV.

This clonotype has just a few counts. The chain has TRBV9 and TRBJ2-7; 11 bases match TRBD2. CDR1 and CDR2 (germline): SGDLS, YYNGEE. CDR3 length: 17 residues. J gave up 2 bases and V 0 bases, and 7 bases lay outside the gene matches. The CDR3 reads CASSVEPGTSGTYEQYF. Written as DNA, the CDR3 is TGTGCCAGCAGCGTAGAACCTGGGACTAGCGGAACCTACGAGCAGTACTTC.

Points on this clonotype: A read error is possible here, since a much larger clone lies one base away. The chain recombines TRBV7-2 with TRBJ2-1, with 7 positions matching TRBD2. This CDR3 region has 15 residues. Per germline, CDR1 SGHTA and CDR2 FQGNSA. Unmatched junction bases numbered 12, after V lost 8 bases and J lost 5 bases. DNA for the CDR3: TGTGCCAGCGGCCCGAAGGTAGCGGGCCACAATGAGCAGTTCTTC. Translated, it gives CASGPKVAGHNEQFF. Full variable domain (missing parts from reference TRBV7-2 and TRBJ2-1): GAGVSQSPSNKVTEKGKDVELRCDPISGHTALYWYRQSLGQGLEFLIYFQGNSAPDKSGLPSDRFSAERTGGSVSTLTIQRTQQEDSAVYLCASGPKVAGHNEQFFGPGTRLTVL.

The CDR3 reads CASTWPGGELFF. CDR3 in DNA: TGTGCCAGCACCTGGCCGGGCGGGGAACTGTTTTTT. The rearrangement uses TRBV7-9 and TRBJ1-4; the D is unclear. V was cut by 7 bases and J by 12 bases, with 15 bases left in between. In germline, CDR1 is SEHNR, CDR2 FQNEAQ (reference sequence). The CDR3 is 12 amino acids.